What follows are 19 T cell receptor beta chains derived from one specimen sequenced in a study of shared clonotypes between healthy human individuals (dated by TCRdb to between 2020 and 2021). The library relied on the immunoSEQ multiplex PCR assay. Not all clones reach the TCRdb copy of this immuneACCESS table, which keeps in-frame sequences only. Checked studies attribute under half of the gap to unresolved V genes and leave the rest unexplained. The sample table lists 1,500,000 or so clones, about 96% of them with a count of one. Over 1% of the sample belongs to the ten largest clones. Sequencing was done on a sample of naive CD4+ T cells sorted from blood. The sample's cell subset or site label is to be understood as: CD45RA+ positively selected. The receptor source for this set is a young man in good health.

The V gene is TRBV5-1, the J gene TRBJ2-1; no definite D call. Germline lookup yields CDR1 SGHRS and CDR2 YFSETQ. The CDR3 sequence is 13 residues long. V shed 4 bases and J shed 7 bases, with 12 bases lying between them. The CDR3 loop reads CASSAELGNEQFF. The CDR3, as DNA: TGCGCCAGCAGCGCGGAGTTGGGGAATGAGCAGTTCTTC.

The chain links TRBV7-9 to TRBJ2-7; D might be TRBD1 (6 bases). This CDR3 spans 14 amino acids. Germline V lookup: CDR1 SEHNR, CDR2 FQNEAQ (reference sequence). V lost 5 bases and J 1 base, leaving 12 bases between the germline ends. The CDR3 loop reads CASSPWGQSYEQYF. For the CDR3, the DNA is TGTGCCAGCAGCCCGTGGGGACAATCCTACGAGCAGTACTTC. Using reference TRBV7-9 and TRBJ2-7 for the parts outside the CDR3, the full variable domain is DTGVSQNPRHKITKRGQNVTFRCDPISEHNRLYWYRQTLGQGPEFLTYFQNEAQLEKSRLLSDRFSAERPKGSFSTLEIQRTEQGDSAMYLCASSPWGQSYEQYFGPGTRLTVT.

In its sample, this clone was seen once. The CDR3: CASRLRETQYF. The DNA of the CDR3 is TGTGCCAGCAGACTAAGGGAGACCCAGTACTTC. The chain carries TRBV2 and TRBJ2-5; D remains ambiguous. CDR3 size: 11 residues. Germline values: CDR1 SNHLY, CDR2 FYNNEI. Trimming shortened V by 6 bases and J by 5 bases, and 7 bases separated the two germline ends.

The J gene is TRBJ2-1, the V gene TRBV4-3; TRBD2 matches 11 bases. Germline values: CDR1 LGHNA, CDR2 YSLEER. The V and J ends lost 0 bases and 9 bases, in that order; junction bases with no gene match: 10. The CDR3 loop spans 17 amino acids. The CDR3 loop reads CASSQEPTSGNSIEQFF. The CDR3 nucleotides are TGCGCCAGCAGCCAAGAACCGACTAGCGGGAACAGTATTGAGCAGTTCTTC.

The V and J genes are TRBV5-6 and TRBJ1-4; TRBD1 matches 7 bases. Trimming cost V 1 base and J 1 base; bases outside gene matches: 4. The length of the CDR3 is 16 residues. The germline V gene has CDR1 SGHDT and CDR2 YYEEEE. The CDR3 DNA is TGTGCCAGCAGCTTGCTAAGGGGGCGAACTAATGAAAAACTGTTTTTT. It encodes CASSLLRGRTNEKLFF.

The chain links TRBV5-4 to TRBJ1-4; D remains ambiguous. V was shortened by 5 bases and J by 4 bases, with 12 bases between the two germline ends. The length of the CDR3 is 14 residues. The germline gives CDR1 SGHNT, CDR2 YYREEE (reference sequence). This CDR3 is CASSIEGDNEKLFF. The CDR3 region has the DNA TGTGCCAGCAGTATAGAGGGAGATAATGAAAAACTGTTTTTT.

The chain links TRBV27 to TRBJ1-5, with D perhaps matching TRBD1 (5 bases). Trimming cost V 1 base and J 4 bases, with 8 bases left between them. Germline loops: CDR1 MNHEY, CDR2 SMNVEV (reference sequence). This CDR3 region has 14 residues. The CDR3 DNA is TGTGCCAGCAGTTTATTGAGGGGAAATCAGCCCCAGCATTTT. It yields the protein CASSLLRGNQPQHF.

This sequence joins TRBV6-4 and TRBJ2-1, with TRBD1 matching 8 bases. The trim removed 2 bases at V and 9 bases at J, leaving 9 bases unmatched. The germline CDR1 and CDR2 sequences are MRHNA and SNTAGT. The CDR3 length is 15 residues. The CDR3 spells CASSDVGRGLSEQFF. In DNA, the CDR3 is TGTGCCAGCAGTGACGTGGGCAGGGGGCTTAGTGAGCAGTTCTTC.

CDR3 in DNA: TGTGCCAGCAGCTCTGTTGGACTAGCGGGAGGGCCGAGCTCCTACAATGAGCAGTTCTTC. Translating it yields CASSSVGLAGGPSSYNEQFF. J is TRBJ2-1 and V is TRBV5-4; 15 nucleotides align to TRBD2. CDR1 is SGHNT, CDR2 YYREEE, per germline (reference sequence). V dropped 3 bases and J dropped 0; count of bases not matched to a gene: 10. CDR3 length: 20 residues.

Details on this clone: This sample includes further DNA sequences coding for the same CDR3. CDR3 region: CASSQVRAYEQYF. The CDR3 bases are TGTGCCAGCAGCCAAGTGAGAGCCTACGAGCAGTACTTC. V and J are TRBV14 and TRBJ2-7, with D unclear. The V gene lost 1 base and the J gene lost 2 bases, with 6 bases spanning the gap. Germline CDR1 is SGHDN and CDR2 is FVKESK. The CDR3 consists of 13 residues.

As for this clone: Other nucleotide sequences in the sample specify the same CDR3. The DNA for the CDR3 is TGTGCCAGCTCACAGGGGGCTTCTGGAAACACCATATATTTT. Translating gives CASSQGASGNTIYF. This chain joins TRBV18 and TRBJ1-3, with TRBD1 matching 7 bases. The CDR3 totals 14 residues. J lost 1 base, V lost 4 bases, and 1 base had no gene match. Germline V CDR1 and CDR2: KGHSH, LQKENI.

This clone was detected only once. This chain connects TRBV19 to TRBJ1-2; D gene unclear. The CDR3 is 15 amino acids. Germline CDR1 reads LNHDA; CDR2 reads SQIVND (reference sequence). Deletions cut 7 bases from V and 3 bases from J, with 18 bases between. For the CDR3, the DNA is TGTGCCAGTAAACCCCCCAGCGCAGGATACTATGGCTACACCTTC. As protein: CASKPPSAGYYGYTF.

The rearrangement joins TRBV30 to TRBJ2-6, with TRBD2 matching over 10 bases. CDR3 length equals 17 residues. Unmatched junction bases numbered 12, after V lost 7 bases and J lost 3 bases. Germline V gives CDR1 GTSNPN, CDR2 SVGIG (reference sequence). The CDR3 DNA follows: TGTGCCTTCGCAGGGCTAGCGGGAGATCTTGGGGCCAACGTCCTGACTTTC. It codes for CAFAGLAGDLGANVLTF.

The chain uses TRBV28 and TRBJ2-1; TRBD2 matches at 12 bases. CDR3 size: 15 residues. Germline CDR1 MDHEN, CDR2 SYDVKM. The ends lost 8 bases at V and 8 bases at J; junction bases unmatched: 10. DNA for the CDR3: TGTGCCAGCGGAAGACTAGCGGGAGTTTTCTATGAGCAGTTCTTC. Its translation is CASGRLAGVFYEQFF.

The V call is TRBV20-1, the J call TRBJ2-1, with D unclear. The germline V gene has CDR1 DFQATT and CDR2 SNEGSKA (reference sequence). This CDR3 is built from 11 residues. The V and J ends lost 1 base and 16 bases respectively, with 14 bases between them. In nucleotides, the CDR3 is TGCAGTGCTAGAGGATCCGCTCCCCTATTCTTC. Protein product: CSARGSAPLFF.

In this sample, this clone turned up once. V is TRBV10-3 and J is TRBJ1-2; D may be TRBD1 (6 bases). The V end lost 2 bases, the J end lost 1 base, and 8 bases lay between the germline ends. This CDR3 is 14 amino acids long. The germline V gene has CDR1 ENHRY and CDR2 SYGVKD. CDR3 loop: CAISETDSNYGYTF. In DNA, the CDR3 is TGTGCCATCAGTGAGACGGACAGTAACTATGGCTACACCTTC.

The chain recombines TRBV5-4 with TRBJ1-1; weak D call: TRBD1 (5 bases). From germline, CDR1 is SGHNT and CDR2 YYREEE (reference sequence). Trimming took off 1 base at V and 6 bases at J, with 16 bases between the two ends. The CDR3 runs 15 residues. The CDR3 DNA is TGTGCCAGCAGCTTGTCCGGGACGGGTGGGGCTGAAGCTTTCTTT. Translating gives CASSLSGTGGAEAFF.

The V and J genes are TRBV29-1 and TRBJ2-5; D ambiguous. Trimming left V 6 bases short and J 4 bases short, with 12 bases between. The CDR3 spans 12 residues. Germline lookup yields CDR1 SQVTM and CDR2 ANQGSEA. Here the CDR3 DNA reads TGCAGCGTGGGTGGACCCCCAGAGACCCAGTACTTC. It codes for CSVGGPPETQYF.

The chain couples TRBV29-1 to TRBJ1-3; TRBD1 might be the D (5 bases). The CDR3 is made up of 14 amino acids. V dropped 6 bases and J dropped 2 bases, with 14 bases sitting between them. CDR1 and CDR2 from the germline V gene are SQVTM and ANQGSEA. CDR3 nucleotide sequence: TGCAGCGTCCTAGGGGATGGGACTGGAAACACCATATATTTT. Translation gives CSVLGDGTGNTIYF.